The 15 T cell receptor beta chains below all came from one sample that was sequenced in a study of blood T cell repertoires in COVID-19. The method was immunoSEQ multiplex PCR; TCRdb's version includes in-frame clones alone and lacks a portion of them. The sample lists 150,000 or so clones; about 80% were seen once. The specimen sequenced was peripheral blood. The origin of the receptors is a woman aged 55 to 70 with acute or convalescent COVID-19.

The chain uses TRBV9 and TRBJ2-2; D is perhaps TRBD1 (6 bases). Trimming left V 6 bases short and J 1 base short, with 19 bases between. The germline V gene has CDR1 SGDLS and CDR2 YYNGEE. The CDR3 sequence is 17 residues long. CDR3 sequence (DNA): TGTGCCAGCAACAGACAGGATATTATGGGGAACACCGGGGAGCTGTTTTTT. Amino acid sequence: CASNRQDIMGNTGELFF.

CDR3 amino acids: CASSQVVNPNGYTF. The CDR3, as DNA: TGCGCCAGCAGCCAAGTAGTAAATCCCAATGGCTACACCTTC. The chain uses TRBV4-1 and TRBJ1-2; D not certain. The CDR3 runs 14 residues. Germline V gives CDR1 MGHRA, CDR2 YSYEKL. V lost 1 base and J 6 bases, leaving 12 bases between the germline ends.

The J gene is TRBJ1-2, the V gene TRBV10-3, with unresolved D. This CDR3 spans 15 amino acids. From germline, CDR1 is ENHRY and CDR2 SYGVKD. V lost 0 bases, J lost 7 bases, and 15 bases lay in between. This chain's CDR3 is CAISESRGGSGGYTF. The CDR3 coding sequence is TGTGCCATCAGTGAGTCGAGAGGAGGGTCCGGTGGCTACACCTTC.

This sequence joins TRBV6-6 and TRBJ1-4; D possibly corresponds to TRBD1 (6 bases). The germline V gene encodes CDR1 MNHNY and CDR2 SVGAGI (reference sequence). This CDR3 comprises 13 residues. V was pared by 5 bases and J by 7 bases, with 11 bases between. The CDR3 DNA follows: TGTGCCAGCAGTCAGGGGCTGGGTGAAAAACTGTTTTTT. Its protein is CASSQGLGEKLFF.

This chain uses TRBV5-4 with TRBJ1-6; 11 nucleotides align to TRBD1. V dropped 0 bases and J dropped 10; count of bases not matched to a gene: 3. Germline CDR1 SGHNT, CDR2 YYREEE (reference sequence). This CDR3 comprises 15 residues. The DNA of the CDR3 is TGTGCCAGCAGCTTGGGGGACAGGGGGAGCTCACCCCTCCACTTT. Translating it yields CASSLGDRGSSPLHF. Complete variable domain (other parts from reference TRBV5-4 and TRBJ1-6): ETGVTQSPTHLIKTRGQQVTLRCSSQSGHNTVSWYQQALGQGPQFIFQYYREEENGRGNFPPRFSGLQFPNYSSELNVNALELDDSALYLCASSLGDRGSSPLHFGNGTRLTVT.

The V call is TRBV7-8, the J call TRBJ2-5; TRBD2 aligns across 13 bases. There are 18 residues in the CDR3. Trimming removed 5 bases from V and 0 bases from J; junction bases left unmatched: 9. Germline V gene lookup returns CDR1 SGHVS and CDR2 FQNEAQ. This CDR3 reads CASSLGLAGAGYQETQYF. The CDR3 region has the DNA TGTGCCAGCAGCCTCGGACTAGCGGGAGCGGGGTACCAAGAGACCCAGTACTTC.

This sequence joins TRBV7-9 and TRBJ2-2, with 7 bases identical to TRBD1. The CDR3 is 17 residues long. Germline V gene sequence: CDR1 SEHNR, CDR2 FQNEAQ (reference sequence). V was clipped by 3 bases and J by 0 bases; unmatched bases: 7. CDR3 sequence reads: CASSFPHGTANTGELFF. The CDR3 region has the DNA TGTGCCAGCAGCTTTCCACACGGGACAGCGAACACCGGGGAGCTGTTTTTT.

The chain links TRBV5-1 to TRBJ2-3; weak D call: TRBD2 (6 bases). Trimming removed 0 bases at V and 1 base at J, with 12 bases between. This CDR3 contains 16 residues. Germline V CDR1 and CDR2: SGHRS, YFSETQ. CDR3 sequence: CASSLAKVAGTDTQYF. CDR3 DNA sequence: TGCGCCAGCAGCTTGGCCAAGGTAGCGGGCACAGATACGCAGTATTTT.

The gene calls are TRBV9 and TRBJ2-2; D is unresolved. This CDR3 has 15 amino acids. Germline lookup yields CDR1 SGDLS and CDR2 YYNGEE. The germline V and J ends were trimmed by 0 bases and 4 bases, with 10 bases remaining between them. The CDR3 DNA sequence: TGTGCCAGCAGCGTAGAAGCGTTTTCCACCGGGGAGCTGTTTTTT. Amino acid sequence: CASSVEAFSTGELFF.

V usage is TRBV7-9 and J usage is TRBJ2-7; 7 positions agree with TRBD1. Germline V gives CDR1 SEHNR, CDR2 FQNEAQ (reference sequence). The V gene end was trimmed by 2 bases and the J gene end by 5 bases; junction bases not matched to a gene: 9. The CDR3 contains 15 residues. CDR3 sequence reads: CASSLRPTGADEQYF. CDR3 DNA: TGTGCCAGCAGCTTACGCCCAACAGGGGCCGACGAGCAGTACTTC.

The chain uses TRBV28 and TRBJ2-1; D is ambiguous. V was shortened by 5 bases and J by 1 base, with 9 bases between the two germline ends. Germline lookup yields CDR1 MDHEN and CDR2 SYDVKM. This CDR3 spans 14 amino acids. For the CDR3, the DNA is TGTGCCAGCAGTCCCTCGTTTTCCTACAATGAGCAGTTCTTC. Amino acid sequence: CASSPSFSYNEQFF.

V gene TRBV28 combines with J gene TRBJ1-5; a possible D gene is TRBD1 (5 bases). Trimming cost V 7 bases and J 4 bases, with 20 bases left between them. Germline CDR1 reads MDHEN; CDR2 reads SYDVKM. This CDR3 has 16 amino acids. The CDR3 is CASTSETVRWNQPQHF. Here the CDR3 DNA reads TGTGCCAGCACCTCAGAGACAGTCCGTTGGAATCAGCCCCAGCATTTT.

The chain uses TRBV28 and TRBJ1-5; possibly TRBD1 for D (6 bases). The length of the CDR3 is 16 residues. From germline, CDR1 is MDHEN and CDR2 SYDVKM. The V and J ends lost 6 bases and 0 bases respectively, with 15 bases between them. The CDR3 nucleotides read TGTGCCAGCAGGGACGACAGGATGATTAGCAATCAGCCCCAGCATTTT. Translated: CASRDDRMISNQPQHF.

The V and J genes are TRBV6-5 and TRBJ2-7, with 9 bases matching TRBD1. The CDR3 runs to 13 residues. V lost 7 bases, J lost 5 bases, and 6 bases stayed unmatched. Germline lookup yields CDR1 MNHEY and CDR2 SVGAGI. The CDR3 reads CASIRDRADEQYF. CDR3 nucleotides: TGTGCCAGCATCCGGGACAGGGCGGACGAGCAGTACTTC.

Only one count was recorded for this clone. The J gene is TRBJ2-2, the V gene TRBV23-1; the match to TRBD2 covers 12 bases. TRBV23-1 is flagged as an ORF with uncertain function. V gave up 1 base and J gave up 1 base; unmatched junction bases: 10. The CDR3 runs 20 residues. The CDR3 region has the DNA TGCGCCAGCAGTCAATTGGGCATGACTAGCGGGAGTCGGAACACCGGGGAGCTGTTTTTT. It is translated as CASSQLGMTSGSRNTGELFF.